A single sample gave rise to the 16 T cell receptor beta chains below, sequenced in a study of cytomegalovirus exposure and HLA in healthy donors (dated by TCRdb to between 2016 and 2019). Receptor libraries were prepared by the immunoSEQ multiplex PCR assay. For the multiplex PCR, a mixture combining 60 forward primers for TCR Vbeta segments and 13 reverse primers for TCR Jbeta segments was used. The table comes from immuneACCESS by way of TCRdb, which keeps in-frame sequences with V and J called. Part of the clones is missing from these tables; in studies checked, under half for an unresolved V gene and the rest for unknown reasons. The sample profile shows approximately 150,000 clones; around four fifths of them were found once. The leading ten clones occupy roughly 4.3% of the sample. Specimen: PBMCs. These receptor sequences come from a man between 50 and 59 years old in good health and CMV-seropositive.

In its sample, this clone was seen a few times. The chain couples TRBV6-4 to TRBJ2-7; the match to TRBD1 covers 7 bases. The CDR3 runs to 14 residues. Germline V gene lookup returns CDR1 MRHNA and CDR2 SNTAGT. V shed 6 bases and J 0 bases; nucleotides not matched to a gene: 5. CDR3 residues: CASRAGTVSYEQYF. The CDR3 region has the DNA TGTGCCAGCAGAGCCGGGACAGTCTCCTACGAGCAGTACTTC.

The chain employs TRBV7-2 and TRBJ2-3; 13 positions match TRBD2. The CDR3 spans 16 residues. Germline CDR1 SGHTA, CDR2 FQGNSA. J gave up 1 base and V 3 bases, and 1 base lay outside the gene matches. Here the CDR3 reads CASSFGLAGGTDTQYF. The CDR3 DNA sequence: TGTGCCAGCAGCTTTGGACTAGCGGGGGGCACAGATACGCAGTATTTT.

The chain has TRBV5-1 and TRBJ1-6; 9 bases agree with TRBD1. V dropped 3 bases and J dropped 1; count of bases not matched to a gene: 8. Looked up from germline, CDR1 is SGHRS and CDR2 is YFSETQ. CDR3 length: 18 amino acids. The CDR3 DNA follows: TGCGCCAGCAGCTCGGGACAGGGAGGATTTTCCTATAATTCACCCCTCCACTTT. Translated, it gives CASSSGQGGFSYNSPLHF.

The chain uses TRBV29-1 and TRBJ1-2; TRBD1 matches at 9 bases. The junction had 4 bases not matched to a gene; V was cut back by 3 bases and J by 8 bases. This CDR3 comprises 12 residues. CDR1 is SQVTM, CDR2 ANQGSEA, per germline. CDR3: CSVEGQGVGYTF. The CDR3 nucleotides read TGCAGCGTTGAGGGACAGGGTGTAGGCTACACCTTC.

The rearrangement uses TRBV7-9 and TRBJ2-7; maybe TRBD2 (6 bases). The CDR3 loop spans 14 amino acids. The germline CDR1 and CDR2 sequences are SEHNR and FQNEAQ (reference sequence). The V end lost 0 bases, the J end lost 7 bases, and 13 bases lay between the germline ends. This CDR3 is CASSLAWRGEEQYF. DNA of the CDR3: TGTGCCAGCAGCTTAGCGTGGAGGGGTGAAGAGCAGTACTTC.

The V gene is TRBV5-1, the J gene TRBJ1-4, with unresolved D. Trimming stripped 4 bases from V and 4 bases from J, with 14 bases between. The CDR3 contains 15 residues. The germline gives CDR1 SGHRS, CDR2 YFSETQ. The DNA of the CDR3 is TGCGCCAGCAGCCTGGAGGACGGACTTAATGAAAAACTGTTTTTT. It is translated as CASSLEDGLNEKLFF.

The chain has TRBV5-6 and TRBJ1-1, with a tentative D call TRBD1 (6 bases). CDR1 and CDR2 from the germline V gene are SGHDT and YYEEEE. The CDR3 covers 18 residues. Trimming removed 0 bases from V and 0 bases from J, with 18 bases in between. CDR3 nucleotide sequence: TGTGCCAGCAGCTTGGAGGGGGACTATCGGCCAGTGAACACTGAAGCTTTCTTT. It yields the protein CASSLEGDYRPVNTEAFF.

The V and J genes are TRBV4-1 and TRBJ2-2, with TRBD2 matching over 11 bases. Per the germline V gene, CDR1 is MGHRA and CDR2 is YSYEKL. Germline trimming cut 2 bases from V and 0 bases from J; bases unmatched to any gene: 5. The CDR3 contains 18 residues. CDR3 in amino acids: CASSQTSGGYANTGELFF. The CDR3, as DNA: TGCGCCAGCAGCCAAACTAGCGGGGGTTATGCGAACACCGGGGAGCTGTTTTTT.

This chain uses TRBV7-9 with TRBJ1-1; TRBD1 might be the D (6 bases). CDR3 size: 14 residues. The V end was cut by 5 bases, the J end by 4 bases, with 14 bases between. CDR1 SEHNR and CDR2 FQNEAQ come from the germline V gene (reference sequence). Written as DNA, the CDR3 is TGTGCCAGCAGCCGGGACATTCGGGGCACTGAAGCTTTCTTT. It yields the protein CASSRDIRGTEAFF.

The sample holds one count of this clone. Different DNA sequences within this sample yield the same CDR3. This chain joins TRBV2 and TRBJ2-1; 7 bases are shared with TRBD2. Germline CDR1 reads SNHLY; CDR2 reads FYNNEI. V was clipped by 3 bases and J by 12 bases; unmatched bases: 8. The CDR3 is made up of 13 amino acids. As DNA, the CDR3 is TGTGCCAGCAGTGAGTGGCGGGAGACCCCGCAGTTCTTC. Translation gives CASSEWRETPQFF.

The chain is built from TRBV7-8 and TRBJ2-7, with D possibly matching TRBD2 (6 bases). Germline V gene sequence: CDR1 SGHVS, CDR2 FQNEAQ. The V and J ends lost 2 bases and 7 bases respectively, with 21 bases between them. This CDR3 region has 16 residues. CDR3 sequence reads: CASSLFSGGARWEQYF. CDR3 in DNA: TGTGCCAGCAGCTTATTCTCCGGGGGTGCACGGTGGGAGCAGTACTTC. Using reference TRBV7-8 and TRBJ2-7 for the parts outside the CDR3, the full variable domain is GAGVSQSPRYKVAKRGQDVALRCDPISGHVSLFWYQQALGQGPEFLTYFQNEAQLDKSGLPSDRFFAERPEGSVSTLKIQRTQQEDSAVYLCASSLFSGGARWEQYFGPGTRLTVT.

This clone was detected only a few times. The rearrangement links TRBV18 to TRBJ1-1; D is undetermined. This CDR3 comprises 16 residues. The germline V gene has CDR1 KGHSH and CDR2 LQKENI. The V gene lost 6 bases and the J gene lost 0 bases, with 17 bases spanning the gap. The CDR3 bases are TGTGCCAGCTCCCAGGCCCCCCCGGCTATGAACACTGAAGCTTTCTTT. Translated: CASSQAPPAMNTEAFF. Together with reference TRBV18 and TRBJ1-1, the CDR3 gives the full variable domain: NAGVMQNPRHLVRRRGQEARLRCSPMKGHSHVYWYRQLPEEGLKFMVYLQKENIIDESGMPKERFSAEFPKEGPSILRIQQVVRGDSAAYFCASSQAPPAMNTEAFFGQGTRLTVV.

The chain uses TRBV30 and TRBJ1-5; the match to TRBD1 covers 8 bases. Germline assignment: CDR1 GTSNPN and CDR2 SVGIG (reference sequence). The junction had 12 bases not matched to a gene; V was cut back by 2 bases and J by 6 bases. The CDR3 is 16 amino acids. Here the CDR3 reads CAWSPRDRGGGQPQHF. CDR3 DNA: TGTGCCTGGAGTCCCCGCGACAGGGGCGGGGGTCAGCCCCAGCATTTT.

This chain links TRBV10-1 with TRBJ2-1; D is undetermined. V shed 3 bases and J shed 8 bases, with 20 bases lying between them. Germline values: CDR1 WNHNN, CDR2 SYGVQD (reference sequence). CDR3 length: 16 residues. CDR3 coding DNA: TGCGCCAGCAGTGATTATTGCGGCCCCCTGCTGCATGAGCAGTTCTTC. Translating gives CASSDYCGPLLHEQFF.

The rearrangement joins TRBV4-2 to TRBJ1-5; D uncertain. V was clipped by 3 bases and J by 4 bases, with 7 bases between them. The CDR3 loop spans 13 amino acids. The germline CDR1 and CDR2 sequences are LGHNA and YNFKEQ. In DNA, the CDR3 is TGTGCCAGCAGCCAGACACTGAATCAGCCCCAGCATTTT. Translating gives CASSQTLNQPQHF.

This chain uses TRBV4-3 with TRBJ1-5; D gene uncertain. The V and J ends lost 0 bases and 7 bases respectively, with 13 bases between them. The CDR3 extends over 15 amino acids. Germline CDR1 reads LGHNA; CDR2 reads YSLEER. For the CDR3, the DNA is TGCGCCAGCAGCCAAGATGGCGGTGTGCTCCAGCCCCAGCATTTT. Residues: CASSQDGGVLQPQHF.